This TCR beta chain was sequenced in a study of a mutant IDH1 vaccine in newly diagnosed glioma. On the study more broadly: Investigators started vaccination 4-6 weeks after radiotherapy alone, or with temozolomide cycles.

The protocol was immunoSEQ multiplex PCR, while the TCRdb copy is restricted to in-frame clones and leaves out a portion. The sample includes 20,000 to 25,000 clones, roughly two thirds of them seen just once. As to this clone: Its antigen is still unknown.

Stated time point: week 11, during vaccination. Each vaccine dose was 300 ug of mutant IDH1 20-mer peptide, with topical imiquimod. V gave up 4 bases and J gave up 1 base; unmatched junction bases: 8. This CDR3 has 17 amino acids. Looked up from germline, CDR1 is LNHDA and CDR2 is SQIVND (reference sequence). The clonotype comes from a man younger than 35 with glioma. Some clones in this sample may be carry-over from other donors' samples. This specimen was peripheral blood mononuclear cells (PBMCs), taken from a glioma patient whose treatment included an IDH1 peptide vaccine. This rearrangement joins TRBV19 to TRBJ2-2; 8 positions agree with TRBD1. For the CDR3, the DNA is TGTGCCAGTAGTACCTACCCCGGGACAGGGAACACCGGGGAGCTGTTTTTT. Residues: CASSTYPGTGNTGELFF.